This T cell receptor (beta chain) was sequenced in a study of T cell responses to AZD1222 COVID-19 vaccine. Study-wide findings and caveats: Spike-specific TCR breadth and depth rose after two AZD1222 doses. Spike-spanning, vaccine-associated CD4 TCRs were dominant at 160-218 and 743-854.

The assay was immunoSEQ multiplex PCR, and TCRdb's table has in-frame clones only and misses some. The sample contains approximately 120,000 clones, 70% to 90% of which appear only once. In its sample, this clone was seen a few times. The antigen remains unidentified. The CDR3 spans 13 residues. V gave up 4 bases and J gave up 3 bases, with 10 bases separating them. Germline values: CDR1 SGHTA, CDR2 FQGNSA. The chain carries TRBV7-2 and TRBJ2-7; possible D gene TRBD1, 5 bases. Specimen: peripheral blood, collected on day 0 of AZD1222 vaccination. The source is an adult in good health. CDR3 residues: CASSSTARYEQYF. The CDR3 nucleotides read TGTGCCAGCAGCTCGACAGCCCGCTACGAGCAGTACTTC.